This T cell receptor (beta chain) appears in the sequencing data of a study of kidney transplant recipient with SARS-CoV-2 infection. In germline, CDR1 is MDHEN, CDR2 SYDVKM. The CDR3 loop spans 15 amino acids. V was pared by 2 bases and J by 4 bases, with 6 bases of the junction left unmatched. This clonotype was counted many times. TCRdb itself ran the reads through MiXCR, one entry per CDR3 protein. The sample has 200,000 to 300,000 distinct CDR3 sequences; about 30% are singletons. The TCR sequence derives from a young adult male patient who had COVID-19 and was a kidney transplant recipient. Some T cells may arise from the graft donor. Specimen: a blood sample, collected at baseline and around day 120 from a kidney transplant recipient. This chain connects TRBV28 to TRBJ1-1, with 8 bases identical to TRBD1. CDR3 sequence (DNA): TGTGCCAGCAGTTTAGGACAGGGCTTTCGCACTGAAGCTTTCTTT. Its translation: CASSLGQGFRTEAFF.